The clone carrying this TCR beta chain was observed at least ten times. Relying on iRepertoire HTBI primers and Arm-PCR of CDR3 regions, the team built TCR beta libraries. TCRdb recomputed calls from the multiplex PCR reads with MiXCR, one row per CDR3 protein. The sample shows about 540,000 distinct CDR3 sequences, about 13% of them seen only once. CDR1 SQVTM and CDR2 ANQGSEA come from the germline V gene. V was cut by 1 base and J by 4 bases, with 10 bases left in between. The CDR3 runs 13 residues. Described time point: newly diagnosed GD, antithyroid drugs for less than 3 months. PBMC-extracted RNA yielded the TCR library. This entry belongs to a study of regulatory T cells in long-lasting Graves disease. This same sample was also taken into another study, of T cells in Graves' hyperthyroidism and ophthalmopathy.

The V call is TRBV29-1, the J call TRBJ1-2; D not certain. This clonotype originated in a man aged 30-40 years with Graves disease. The sample consisted of peripheral blood mononuclear cells (PBMCs), taken at new diagnosis, from a patient treated with antithyroid drugs. CDR3 nucleotides: TGCAGCGTTGAAGCAGGCCGATCCTATGGCTACACCTTC. It encodes CSVEAGRSYGYTF.